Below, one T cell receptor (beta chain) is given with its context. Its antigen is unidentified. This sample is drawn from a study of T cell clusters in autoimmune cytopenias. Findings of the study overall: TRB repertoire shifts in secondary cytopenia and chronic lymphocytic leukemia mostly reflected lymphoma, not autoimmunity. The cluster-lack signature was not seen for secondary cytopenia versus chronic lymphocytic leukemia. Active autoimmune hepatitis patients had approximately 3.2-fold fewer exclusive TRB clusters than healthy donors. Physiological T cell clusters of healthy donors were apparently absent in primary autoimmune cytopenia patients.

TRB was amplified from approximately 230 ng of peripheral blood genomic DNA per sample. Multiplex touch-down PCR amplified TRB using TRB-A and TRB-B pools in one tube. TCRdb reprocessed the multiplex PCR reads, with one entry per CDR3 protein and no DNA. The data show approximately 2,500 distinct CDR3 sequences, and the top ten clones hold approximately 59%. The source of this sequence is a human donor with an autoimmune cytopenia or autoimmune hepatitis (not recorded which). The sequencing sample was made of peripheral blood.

CDR3 region: CASKGSGGTYEQYF. The chain employs TRBV6-1 and TRBJ2-7; TCRdb selects TRBD2, and the lack of DNA leaves this call unchecked. The CDR3 is made up of 14 amino acids. Germline V gives CDR1 MNHNS, CDR2 SASEGT.